This section outlines one T cell receptor beta chain sequence together with its context. Its specificity is not known. The data are from a study of shared clonotypes between healthy human individuals. Study-level results: In a few donors, about 5% of naive CD4 clonotypes appeared in common.

The authors split each subset's genomic DNA evenly across several immunoSEQ plates. Sorted-subset replicate PCRs used around 0.2 ug DNA, roughly 28,000 T cell genomes. This table comes from immunoSEQ multiplex PCR, and its TCRdb copy is limited to in-frame clones, with some not included. The profile shows about 300,000 clones, approximately 79% of them singletons. This CDR3 is 16 amino acids long. Germline V gene data show CDR1 as LNHDA and CDR2 as SQIVND (reference sequence). With 6 bases clipped from V and 5 bases from J, the junction kept 15 bases outside the gene matches. All of the donors resided in Nashville, Tennessee, and each was a Caucasian adult.

Sequenced input: memory CD4+ T cells sorted from blood. Subset described: CD45RA-negative fraction. This chain links TRBV19 with TRBJ2-5; TRBD1 matches 7 bases. This sequence was found in a man younger than 40 in good health. CDR3 sequence reads: CASRPTADRSGETQYF. The CDR3 nucleotides are TGTGCCAGTAGACCCACGGCGGACAGGTCTGGGGAGACCCAGTACTTC.